A single sample is the source of the 15 T cell receptor beta chains below, sequenced in a study of cytomegalovirus exposure and HLA in healthy donors. Primers for the PCR totalled 60 Vbeta and 13 Jbeta. Method: immunoSEQ multiplex PCR; TCRdb's copy keeps in-frame clones and lacks some. The table shows roughly 140,000 clones, with around 74% occurring only once. Sequencing was done on a sample of PBMCs. These receptors were collected from a man between 45 and 60 years old in good health and CMV-seropositive.

This clone has a handful of counts. The chain's CDR3 is CASSRGTSGEISYEQYF. The CDR3 DNA reads TGTGCCAGCAGCCGCGGGACTAGCGGGGAGATCTCCTACGAGCAGTACTTC. This rearrangement joins TRBV5-4 to TRBJ2-7, with 13 bases aligning to TRBD2. This CDR3 has 17 amino acids. Germline loops: CDR1 SGHNT, CDR2 YYREEE (reference sequence). With V trimmed by 4 bases and J by 0 bases, 7 bases remained unmatched.

The chain has TRBV28 and TRBJ2-7; D is undetermined. V lost 2 bases and J lost 2, with 13 bases in between. This CDR3 spans 15 amino acids. From germline, CDR1 is MDHEN and CDR2 SYDVKM. CDR3 protein: CASSLVRGFPYEQYF. The CDR3 DNA is TGTGCCAGCAGTTTAGTAAGAGGCTTTCCCTACGAGCAGTACTTC.

This clone was found once. The chain carries TRBV19 and TRBJ2-3, with D possibly matching TRBD1 (6 bases). The CDR3 has 14 residues. Per germline, CDR1 LNHDA and CDR2 SQIVND (reference sequence). The germline V and J ends were trimmed by 6 bases and 3 bases, with 13 bases remaining between them. DNA of the CDR3: TGTGCCAGTAGCGGATGGCAGGGGACAGATACGCAGTATTTT. Protein product: CASSGWQGTDTQYF. Full variable domain (remainder filled in from reference TRBV19 and TRBJ2-3): DGGITQSPKYLFRKEGQNVTLSCEQNLNHDAMYWYRQDPGQGLRLIYYSQIVNDFQKGDIAEGYSVSREKKESFPLTVTSAQKNPTAFYLCASSGWQGTDTQYFGPGTRLTVL.

The chain employs TRBV5-7 and TRBJ1-1; 9 bases map to TRBD1. TRBV5-7 is identified as an open reading frame with a role that is uncertain. Unmatched junction bases numbered 5, after V lost 5 bases and J lost 3 bases. The CDR3 is made up of 14 amino acids. The CDR3 DNA is TGTGCCAGCAGGCTGACAGGGGGTGACACTGAAGCTTTCTTT. It encodes CASRLTGGDTEAFF.

This clone was counted a single time. The chain links TRBV2 to TRBJ1-5; D unclear. This CDR3 spans 13 amino acids. The germline gives CDR1 SNHLY, CDR2 FYNNEI. Trimming took 11 bases from V and 0 from J, leaving 11 bases between them. The CDR3 nucleotides are TGTGCCTCCAGAGGATCTAGCAATCAGCCCCAGCATTTT. It is translated as CASRGSSNQPQHF.

This clone was seen only a few times. V gene TRBV7-2 combines with J gene TRBJ2-2; the match to TRBD2 covers 11 bases. Trimming cost V 5 bases and J 0 bases; bases outside gene matches: 8. CDR1 and CDR2 from the germline V gene are SGHTA and FQGNSA. The CDR3 covers 18 residues. CDR3 protein: CASSVTLAGVPNTGELFF. The DNA of the CDR3 is TGTGCCAGCAGCGTAACACTAGCGGGAGTACCGAACACCGGGGAGCTGTTTTTT.

The chain links TRBV21-1 to TRBJ2-3; TRBD2, the D gene given by the table, was not confirmed from the DNA. TRBV21-1 is tagged as a pseudogene. This CDR3 has 18 residues. Here the CDR3 DNA reads TGTGCCAGCAGCAAAGGAGGTCCTCTAGCGGGACCCACAGATACGCAGTATTTT. This gives the protein CASSKGGPLAGPTDTQYF.

V gene TRBV5-4 combines with J gene TRBJ1-1; D not certain. Trimming removed 4 bases from V and 0 bases from J, with 13 bases in between. The CDR3 totals 15 residues. Germline V gene data show CDR1 as SGHNT and CDR2 as YYREEE (reference sequence). CDR3 loop: CASSLVVGVNTEAFF. In DNA form, the CDR3 reads TGTGCCAGCAGCCTGGTGGTCGGAGTGAACACTGAAGCTTTCTTT.

Ten or more counts support this clone. V is TRBV4-1 and J is TRBJ2-6; 7 bases match TRBD1. The germline gives CDR1 MGHRA, CDR2 YSYEKL. The CDR3 consists of 18 residues. V shed 2 bases, J shed 0 bases, and the junction held 7 bases outside the gene matches. The CDR3 bases are TGCGCCAGCAGCCAATCAGGGACAGCCAACTCTGGGGCCAACGTCCTGACTTTC. Protein: CASSQSGTANSGANVLTF.

CDR3 sequence (DNA): TGTGCCAGCAGCTTGGCCAGGAACTATGGCTACACCTTC. Protein product: CASSLARNYGYTF. V gene TRBV5-4 combines with J gene TRBJ1-2; D remains unclear. The CDR3 has 13 amino acids. Germline V gene sequence: CDR1 SGHNT, CDR2 YYREEE (reference sequence). The V and J ends lost 0 bases and 2 bases respectively, with 5 bases between them.

The gene calls are TRBV5-1 and TRBJ2-7, with D perhaps TRBD2 (5 bases). The germline V gene has CDR1 SGHRS and CDR2 YFSETQ. V was trimmed by 0 bases and J by 1 base, leaving 8 bases between them. The CDR3 spans 14 residues. The CDR3 region is CASSLGTYSYEQYF. CDR3 nucleotide sequence: TGCGCCAGCAGCTTGGGGACTTATTCCTACGAGCAGTACTTC. Full variable domain (rest looked up from reference TRBV5-1 and TRBJ2-7): KAGVTQTPRYLIKTRGQQVTLSCSPISGHRSVSWYQQTPGQGLQFLFEYFSETQRNKGNFPGRFSGRQFSNSRSEMNVSTLELGDSALYLCASSLGTYSYEQYFGPGTRLTVT.

The gene calls are TRBV4-1 and TRBJ1-5, with D unclear. The germline V gene encodes CDR1 MGHRA and CDR2 YSYEKL. This CDR3 has 13 residues. V shed 0 bases and J shed 7 bases, with 7 bases lying between them. CDR3 amino acids: CASSQDWRQPQHF. Written as DNA, the CDR3 is TGCGCCAGCAGCCAAGACTGGAGGCAGCCCCAGCATTTT.

The gene calls are TRBV27 and TRBJ2-7; TRBD2 agrees at 7 bases. The junction had 5 bases not matched to a gene; V was cut back by 6 bases and J by 3 bases. The CDR3 totals 13 residues. From germline, CDR1 is MNHEY and CDR2 SMNVEV (reference sequence). The CDR3 is CASRRGERYEQYF. Here the CDR3 DNA reads TGTGCCAGCAGACGGGGGGAACGCTACGAGCAGTACTTC.

The chain uses TRBV5-1 and TRBJ1-2, with TRBD1 matching 8 bases. Germline V gene data show CDR1 as SGHRS and CDR2 as YFSETQ. The CDR3 totals 13 residues. The ends lost 5 bases at V and 8 bases at J; junction bases unmatched: 8. In DNA form, the CDR3 reads TGCGCCAGCAGACGCCAGGGGGCGAACGGCTACACCTTC. Its translation: CASRRQGANGYTF.

The chain combines TRBV4-2 with TRBJ2-4; 7 bases are shared with TRBD2. Germline assignment: CDR1 LGHNA and CDR2 YNFKEQ. V lost 4 bases, J lost 6 bases, and 6 bases stayed unmatched. CDR3 length: 14 residues. This CDR3 is CASSPGDYRNIQYF. Written as DNA, the CDR3 is TGTGCCAGCAGCCCGGGGGACTACCGAAACATTCAGTACTTC.